This record looks at one TCR beta chain sequence and its context. The antigen remains undetermined. Investigators reverse transcribed all isolated RNA, so they sequenced expressed TCRB transcripts. Using immunoSEQ multiplex PCR, the repertoire was profiled, and TCRdb retains in-frame clones only, with some absent. Of over 500,000 clones in the sample, about 16% were seen once. The CDR3 is made up of 14 amino acids. Per the germline V gene, CDR1 is LGHNT and CDR2 is FRNRAP. Trimming removed 3 bases from V and 6 bases from J, with 12 bases in between. The data are from a study of beta chain features in type 1 diabetes. Study-level points and caveats: Type 1 diabetes patients had fewer VDJ junction insertions and more deletions.

The sequence was obtained from a man aged 18 to 35 in good health. The V gene is TRBV12-5, the J gene TRBJ2-1; a weak D match, TRBD2 (6 bases). Sequencing input: naive CD4+ T cells from blood. CDR3 coding DNA: TGTGCTAGTGGTTTAGGCGGGACGGTCAATGAGCAGTTCTTC. Amino acids: CASGLGGTVNEQFF. The full variable domain, its missing parts supplied by reference TRBV12-5 and TRBJ2-1, is DARVTQTPRHKVTEMGQEVTMRCQPILGHNTVFWYRQTMMQGLELLAYFRNRAPLDDSGMPKDRFSAEMPDATLATLKIQPSEPRDSAVYFCASGLGGTVNEQFFGPGTRLTVL.